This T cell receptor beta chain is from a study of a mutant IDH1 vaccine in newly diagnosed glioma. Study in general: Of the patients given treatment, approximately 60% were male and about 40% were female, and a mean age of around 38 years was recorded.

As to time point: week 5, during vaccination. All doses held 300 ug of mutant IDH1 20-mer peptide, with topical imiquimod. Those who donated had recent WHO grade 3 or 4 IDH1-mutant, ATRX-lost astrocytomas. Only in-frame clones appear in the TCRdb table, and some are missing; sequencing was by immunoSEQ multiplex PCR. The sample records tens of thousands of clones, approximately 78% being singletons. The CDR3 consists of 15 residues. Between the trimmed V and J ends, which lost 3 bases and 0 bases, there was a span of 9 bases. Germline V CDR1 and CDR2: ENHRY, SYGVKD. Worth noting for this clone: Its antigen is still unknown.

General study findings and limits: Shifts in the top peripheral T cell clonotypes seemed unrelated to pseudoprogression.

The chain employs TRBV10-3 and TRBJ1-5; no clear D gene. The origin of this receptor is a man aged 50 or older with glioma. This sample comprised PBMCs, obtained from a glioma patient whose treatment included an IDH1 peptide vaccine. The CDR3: CAISDPGYSNQPQHF. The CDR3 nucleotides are TGTGCCATCAGTGACCCGGGATATAGCAATCAGCCCCAGCATTTT.